Listed below are T cell receptor beta chains from one sample, sequenced in a study of cytomegalovirus exposure and HLA in healthy donors. This table comes from immunoSEQ multiplex PCR, and its TCRdb copy is limited to in-frame clones, with some not included. The sample lists under 200,000 clones; about 68% were seen once. Sequencing was performed on PBMCs. These receptors all come from a man aged 18 to 29 in good health and CMV-seronegative. CDR3s include the opening cysteine and the closing phenylalanine or tryptophan. A D gene is named only where the DNA matches it firmly. Clone size is stated in some rows and not others, as once, few, many or a class when expanded.

>NA|TRBJ2-1|TRBV4-3|NA
TGCGCCAGCAGCCAAGATTTAGGGATGGGGGGTGAGCAGTTCTTC
CASSQDLGMGGEQFF
>NA|TRBJ1-2|TRBV7-2|NA
TGTGCCAGCAGCTTAGGGTACAGCTATTCTAACTATGGCTACACCTTC
CASSLGYSYSNYGYTF
>NA|TRBJ1-4|TRBV7-6|NA
TGTGCCAGCAGCTTAGCGCCTTTGGGGGCGTTAGGTGAAAAACTGTTTTTT
CASSLAPLGALGEKLFF
>TRBD1|TRBJ2-7|TRBV4-3|NA
TGCGCCAGCAGCCAAGATCCGGGACAGGGTCACTACGAGCAGTACTTC
CASSQDPGQGHYEQYF
>TRBD2|TRBJ2-3|TRBV10-2|NA
TGCGCCAGCAGTGACCTGACTAGCGGGAGCGGGGATACGCAGTATTTT
CASSDLTSGSGDTQYF
>NA|TRBJ1-4|TRBV27|once
TGTGCCAGCAGTTTAGGGGGCGGCGGGTTAGGCGAAAAACTGTTTTTT
CASSLGGGGLGEKLFF
>NA|TRBJ1-4|TRBV9|NA
TGTGCCAGCAGCGTGGGGGCAGGGGCTAATGAAAAACTGTTTTTT
CASSVGAGANEKLFF
>NA|TRBJ2-1|TRBV7-9|few
TGTGCCAGCAGCACCCACACCAATGAGCAGTTCTTC
CASSTHTNEQFF
>NA|TRBJ2-7|TRBV7-2|NA
TGTGCCAGCAGCTTAGGTCCGGGAGCGGCCACCTACGAGCAGTACTTC
CASSLGPGAATYEQYF
>NA|TRBJ1-4|TRBV19|few
TGTGCCAGTAGTAGGCAGTTAAATGAAAAACTGTTTTTT
CASSRQLNEKLFF
>NA|TRBJ1-1|TRBV5-5|NA
TGTGCCAGCCATTCGGGGAGGAGAGCTTTCTTT
CASHSGRRAFF
>NA|TRBJ1-5|TRBV2|NA
TGTGCCAGCAGTGAGGGGAGGGGTCAGCCCCAGCATTTT
CASSEGRGQPQHF
>NA|TRBJ1-2|TRBV30|few
TGTGCCTGGAGTAGACACTCCTATGGCTACACCTTC
CAWSRHSYGYTF
>NA|TRBJ2-5|TRBV28|NA
TGTGCCAGCCTAAACCAAGAGACCCAGTACTTC
CASLNQETQYF
>NA|TRBJ2-5|TRBV7-2|NA
TGTGCCAGCAGCCCGAGCGCTGCCCAAGAGACCCAGTACTTC
CASSPSAAQETQYF